This is a list of T cell receptor beta chains from one sample in a study of T cells in Graves' hyperthyroidism and ophthalmopathy. MiXCR was run by TCRdb on the multiplex PCR reads, yielding one entry per CDR3 protein. The sample includes approximately 400,000 distinct CDR3 sequences, approximately 15% of them seen just once. Input material: blood. These receptors all stem from a woman under 40 with Graves' ophthalmopathy. CDR3s include the opening cysteine and the closing phenylalanine or tryptophan. D genes are given only for firm matches. Some rows have no size entry. The others give once, few or many, or a class for an expanded clone.

D gene: NA
J gene: TRBJ1-5
clone size: many
V gene: TRBV14
CDR3 protein: CASSHGTNKRSNQPQHF
CDR3 DNA: TGTGCCAGCAGCCATGGGACCAACAAGAGGAGCAATCAGCCCCAGCATTTT

D gene: TRBD2
J gene: TRBJ2-5
clone size: many
V gene: TRBV20-1
CDR3 protein: CSAREGAGPIQETQYF
CDR3 DNA: TGCAGTGCTAGAGAGGGAGCGGGGCCGATCCAAGAGACCCAGTACTTC

D gene: NA
J gene: TRBJ1-3
clone size: NA
V gene: TRBV6-5
CDR3 protein: CASSYGSSGNTIYF
CDR3 DNA: TGTGCCAGCAGTTACGGTAGCTCTGGAAACACCATATATTTT

D gene: TRBD1
J gene: TRBJ1-6
clone size: many
V gene: TRBV28
CDR3 protein: CASRHDRGSAYNSPLHF
CDR3 DNA: TGTGCCAGCAGGCACGACAGGGGATCGGCCTATAATTCACCCCTCCACTTT

D gene: NA
J gene: TRBJ1-6
clone size: many
V gene: TRBV6-1
CDR3 protein: CASRTGEWNSPLHF
CDR3 DNA: TGTGCCAGCAGGACCGGCGAGTGGAATTCACCCCTCCACTTT

D gene: TRBD1
J gene: TRBJ1-1
clone size: many
V gene: TRBV28
CDR3 protein: CASSLPDRGLTEAFF
CDR3 DNA: TGTGCCAGCAGTTTGCCAGACAGGGGTCTCACTGAAGCTTTCTTT

D gene: NA
J gene: TRBJ1-5
clone size: NA
V gene: TRBV4-1
CDR3 protein: CASSQEGLPQHF
CDR3 DNA: TGCGCCAGCAGCCAAGAGGGTTTGCCCCAGCATTTT

D gene: NA
J gene: TRBJ1-1
clone size: NA
V gene: TRBV6-1
CDR3 protein: CASRSRTVTEAFF
CDR3 DNA: TGTGCCAGCAGATCCCGGACAGTTACTGAAGCTTTCTTT

D gene: TRBD1
J gene: TRBJ1-5
clone size: many
V gene: TRBV20-1
CDR3 protein: CSARDGTGGVPNQPQHF
CDR3 DNA: TGCAGTGCTAGAGATGGGACAGGGGGCGTTCCGAATCAGCCCCAGCATTTT

D gene: TRBD1
J gene: TRBJ2-7
clone size: many
V gene: TRBV28
CDR3 protein: CASSLSVGTGSYEQYF
CDR3 DNA: TGTGCCAGCAGTTTATCGGTCGGGACAGGATCCTACGAGCAGTACTTC

D gene: NA
J gene: TRBJ1-2
clone size: many
V gene: TRBV6-1
CDR3 protein: CASSEAVVIILNYGYTF
CDR3 DNA: TGTGCCAGCAGTGAAGCCGTTGTGATTATCCTTAACTATGGCTACACCTTC

D gene: NA
J gene: TRBJ1-6
clone size: many
V gene: TRBV6-1
CDR3 protein: CASSEAGQGLGSPLHF
CDR3 DNA: TGTGCCAGCAGTGAAGCGGGGCAGGGGCTTGGTTCACCCCTCCACTTT

D gene: TRBD1
J gene: TRBJ2-2
clone size: NA
V gene: TRBV5-4
CDR3 protein: CASSAGQGKAGELFF
CDR3 DNA: TGTGCCAGCAGCGCGGGACAGGGAAAGGCCGGGGAGCTGTTTTTT

D gene: NA
J gene: TRBJ1-1
clone size: many
V gene: TRBV27
CDR3 protein: CASSSHGMNTEAFF
CDR3 DNA: TGTGCCAGCAGTTCACATGGGATGAACACTGAAGCTTTCTTT

D gene: NA
J gene: TRBJ2-3
clone size: NA
V gene: TRBV5-4
CDR3 protein: CASSRGSVSSDTQYF
CDR3 DNA: TGTGCCAGCAGCCGGGGGAGCGTAAGCTCAGATACGCAGTATTTT

D gene: TRBD1
J gene: TRBJ2-7
clone size: many
V gene: TRBV29-1
CDR3 protein: CSVEQGKYEQYF
CDR3 DNA: TGCAGCGTAGAACAGGGGAAGTATGAGCAGTACTTC

D gene: TRBD2
J gene: TRBJ2-1
clone size: many
V gene: TRBV11-3
CDR3 protein: CASSLNGGAYNEQFF
CDR3 DNA: TGTGCCAGCAGCTTAAACGGGGGGGCTTACAATGAGCAGTTCTTC

D gene: NA
J gene: TRBJ2-1
clone size: many
V gene: TRBV6-5
CDR3 protein: CASSYGAGESYNEQFF
CDR3 DNA: TGTGCCAGCAGTTACGGGGCAGGAGAGTCCTACAATGAGCAGTTCTTC

D gene: TRBD1
J gene: TRBJ2-3
clone size: few
V gene: TRBV19
CDR3 protein: CASSMQGATDTQYF
CDR3 DNA: TGTGCCAGTAGTATGCAGGGGGCCACAGATACGCAGTATTTT

D gene: TRBD1
J gene: TRBJ1-6
clone size: few
V gene: TRBV27
CDR3 protein: CASSAGTAPNSPLHF
CDR3 DNA: TGTGCCAGCAGTGCCGGGACAGCGCCTAATTCACCCCTCCACTTT

D gene: TRBD2
J gene: TRBJ2-7
clone size: NA
V gene: TRBV4-1
CDR3 protein: CASSQESRGLAGGDYEQYF
CDR3 DNA: TGCGCCAGCAGCCAAGAATCACGTGGGCTAGCGGGGGGGGATTACGAGCAGTACTTC

D gene: TRBD2
J gene: TRBJ2-7
clone size: many
V gene: TRBV12-3/TRBV12-4
CDR3 protein: CASSFSGARPGEQYF
CDR3 DNA: TGTGCCAGCAGTTTTAGCGGGGCCCGCCCGGGCGAGCAGTACTTC

D gene: NA
J gene: TRBJ1-3
clone size: few
V gene: TRBV10-2
CDR3 protein: CASSESATGNTIYF
CDR3 DNA: TGCGCCAGCAGTGAGTCTGCTACTGGAAACACCATATATTTT

D gene: TRBD1
J gene: TRBJ1-2
clone size: NA
V gene: TRBV7-2
CDR3 protein: CASRPGTGGFGYGYTF
CDR3 DNA: TGTGCCAGCAGGCCCGGGACAGGGGGCTTTGGCTATGGCTACACCTTC

D gene: NA
J gene: TRBJ1-3
clone size: NA
V gene: TRBV19
CDR3 protein: CASSSDEEWPYFGNTIYF
CDR3 DNA: TGTGCCAGTAGTTCGGATGAGGAGTGGCCTTACTTTGGAAACACCATATATTTT

D gene: NA
J gene: TRBJ1-5
clone size: many
V gene: TRBV12-3/TRBV12-4
CDR3 protein: CASGTTVSNQPQHF
CDR3 DNA: TGTGCCAGCGGTACGACAGTTAGCAATCAGCCCCAGCATTTT

D gene: NA
J gene: TRBJ1-1
clone size: NA
V gene: TRBV2
CDR3 protein: CASPPRVPIKTEAFF
CDR3 DNA: TGTGCCAGCCCCCCACGGGTCCCGATTAAAACTGAAGCTTTCTTT

D gene: TRBD2
J gene: TRBJ2-1
clone size: many
V gene: TRBV10-2
CDR3 protein: CASMGLAGKYNEQFF
CDR3 DNA: TGCGCCAGCATGGGCCTAGCGGGGAAATACAATGAGCAGTTCTTC

D gene: NA
J gene: TRBJ1-5
clone size: many
V gene: TRBV28
CDR3 protein: CASSFDLGRQPQHF
CDR3 DNA: TGTGCCAGCAGTTTCGATCTGGGACGGCAGCCCCAGCATTTT

D gene: TRBD1
J gene: TRBJ2-7
clone size: many
V gene: TRBV20-1
CDR3 protein: CSARVRDRGPRLYEQYF
CDR3 DNA: TGCAGTGCTAGAGTACGGGACAGGGGTCCTAGACTCTACGAGCAGTACTTC

D gene: NA
J gene: TRBJ2-3
clone size: many
V gene: TRBV13
CDR3 protein: CASSPRRSIPDTQYF
CDR3 DNA: TGTGCCAGCAGCCCCAGAAGGAGCATCCCAGATACGCAGTATTTT

D gene: NA
J gene: TRBJ1-5
clone size: many
V gene: TRBV30
CDR3 protein: CAWSVPRNQPQHF
CDR3 DNA: TGTGCCTGGAGTGTACCCAGGAATCAGCCCCAGCATTTT

D gene: TRBD1
J gene: TRBJ2-7
clone size: NA
V gene: TRBV11-3
CDR3 protein: CASSRGQGYEQYF
CDR3 DNA: TGTGCCAGCAGCCGTGGACAGGGCTACGAGCAGTACTTC

D gene: NA
J gene: TRBJ2-1
clone size: many
V gene: TRBV11-2
CDR3 protein: CASSLGQSSYNEQFF
CDR3 DNA: TGTGCCAGCAGCCTTGGACAGAGCTCCTACAATGAGCAGTTCTTC

D gene: TRBD2
J gene: TRBJ2-1
clone size: many
V gene: TRBV27
CDR3 protein: CASTPGGGAPHEQFF
CDR3 DNA: TGTGCCAGCACCCCCGGCGGGGGGGCCCCCCATGAGCAGTTCTTC

D gene: NA
J gene: TRBJ1-1
clone size: many
V gene: TRBV7-9
CDR3 protein: CASSLATEEAFF
CDR3 DNA: TGTGCCAGCAGCTTAGCGACGGAGGAAGCTTTCTTT

D gene: NA
J gene: TRBJ1-4
clone size: many
V gene: TRBV7-3
CDR3 protein: CAQRGEKLFF
CDR3 DNA: TGTGCCCAGCGGGGAGAAAAACTGTTTTTT

D gene: NA
J gene: TRBJ1-4
clone size: many
V gene: TRBV7-9
CDR3 protein: CASSFRPGDEKLFF
CDR3 DNA: TGTGCCAGCAGCTTTCGACCGGGTGATGAAAAACTGTTTTTT

D gene: NA
J gene: TRBJ1-1
clone size: NA
V gene: TRBV11-2
CDR3 protein: CASSPTGLAGATEAFF
CDR3 DNA: TGTGCCAGCAGCCCAACCGGACTAGCGGGGGCCACTGAAGCTTTCTTT

D gene: TRBD2
J gene: TRBJ2-7
clone size: many
V gene: TRBV3-1
CDR3 protein: CASSQDPLGLAAYEQYF
CDR3 DNA: TGTGCCAGCAGCCAAGATCCACTGGGACTAGCGGCCTACGAGCAGTACTTC

D gene: TRBD1
J gene: TRBJ1-2
clone size: many
V gene: TRBV28
CDR3 protein: CASSRTGYGYTF
CDR3 DNA: TGTGCCAGCAGCCGGACAGGCTATGGCTACACCTTC